This is a list of T cell receptor beta chains from one sample in a study of blood T cell repertoires in COVID-19. Generated by immunoSEQ multiplex PCR, the TCRdb table keeps only in-frame clones and is missing some. Of 45,000 to 65,000 clones listed, approximately 88% are singletons. Sequencing used peripheral blood. These receptors all come from a human donor in a cohort sampled during active COVID-19. Each CDR3 is given with its conserved first and last residue. The order of the fields is J gene, CDR3 length, clone size, D gene, V gene, CDR3 DNA, CDR3 protein. A D gene is named only where the DNA matches it firmly. Clone sizes are given selectively: once, few, many, or a class where the clone is expanded.

>TRBJ2-3|14|NA|NA|TRBV6-2/TRBV6-3
TGTGCCAGCAGTTATGGCCCGGGAACAGATACGCAGTATTTT
CASSYGPGTDTQYF
>TRBJ2-7|15|NA|TRBD1|TRBV18
TGTGCCAGCTCACCTACCGGGACAGCACCCTACGAGCAGTACTTC
CASSPTGTAPYEQYF
>TRBJ1-5|15|once|NA|TRBV10-2
TGCGCCAGCAGTGAGTCCGGGGGGAACAATCAGCCCCAGCATTTT
CASSESGGNNQPQHF
>TRBJ2-7|12|NA|NA|TRBV4-3
TGCGCCAGCAGCCAAGAGGGCCCCGGGCAGTACTTC
CASSQEGPGQYF
>TRBJ2-2|17|NA|TRBD2|TRBV3-1/TRBV3-2
TGTGCCAGCAGCCATTTCCTGGGCGGGGGTCATTCCGGGGAGCTGTTTTTT
CASSHFLGGGHSGELFF
>TRBJ2-3|16|NA|TRBD2|TRBV3-1/TRBV3-2
TGTGCCAGCAGCCTCCGTAGCGGGTCCTTCACAGATACGCAGTATTTT
CASSLRSGSFTDTQYF
>TRBJ2-3|13|NA|NA|TRBV7-6
TGTGCCAGCAGCTTAGGGCAGGCAGATACGCAGTATTTT
CASSLGQADTQYF
>TRBJ1-2|14|NA|NA|TRBV5-1
TGCGCCAGCAGTTCGGGGGTGAAAGTTTATGGCTACACCTTC
CASSSGVKVYGYTF
>TRBJ2-4|20|NA|TRBD2|TRBV9
TGTGCCAGCAGCCCCTGGGGGGGGGTGGATCCAGAAGGAGCCAAAAACATTCAGTACTTC
CASSPWGGVDPEGAKNIQYF
>TRBJ2-7|14|few|TRBD1|TRBV7-9
TGTGCCAGCAGCTTAGAGGGACAGGAGAGGGAGCAGTACTTC
CASSLEGQEREQYF
>TRBJ2-1|11|NA|NA|TRBV5-1
TGCGCCAGCAGCGAGGCCTTTGAGCAGTTCTTC
CASSEAFEQFF
>TRBJ2-5|16|NA|TRBD1|TRBV7-3
TGTGCCAGCAGCTTAACGGGACAGGGGGCGAGAGAGACCCAGTACTTC
CASSLTGQGARETQYF
>TRBJ2-2|14|few|TRBD2|TRBV11-2
TGTGCCAGCAGGTCGGGGGGAAGCACCGGGGAGCTGTTTTTT
CASRSGGSTGELFF